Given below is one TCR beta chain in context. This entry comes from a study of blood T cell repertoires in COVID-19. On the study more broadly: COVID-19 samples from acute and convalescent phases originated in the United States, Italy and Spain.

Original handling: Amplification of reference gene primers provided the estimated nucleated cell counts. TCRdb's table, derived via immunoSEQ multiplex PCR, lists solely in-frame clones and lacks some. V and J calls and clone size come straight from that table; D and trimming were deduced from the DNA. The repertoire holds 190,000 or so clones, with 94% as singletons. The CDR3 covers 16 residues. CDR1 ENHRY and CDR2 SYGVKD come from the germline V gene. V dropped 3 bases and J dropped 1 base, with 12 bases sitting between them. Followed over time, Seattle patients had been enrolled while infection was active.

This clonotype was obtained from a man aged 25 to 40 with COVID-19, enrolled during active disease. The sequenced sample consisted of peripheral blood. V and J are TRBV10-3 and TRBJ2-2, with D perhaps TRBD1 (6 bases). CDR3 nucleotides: TGTGCCATCAGTGACACCGGGGACAAGAACACCGGGGAGCTGTTTTTT. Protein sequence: CAISDTGDKNTGELFF.